The clone carrying this T cell receptor (beta chain) has only one observation. The data originate from a study of blood T cell repertoires in COVID-19. Study as a whole: Samples of COVID-19 (acute and convalescent) were obtained from the United States, Italy and Spain. The cDNA or gDNA used as material had been derived from T cells, B-cell-depleted T cells, or PBMCs.

Per the germline V gene, CDR1 is KGHSH and CDR2 is LQKENI. The junction had 6 bases not matched to a gene; V was cut back by 3 bases and J by 1 base. This CDR3 has 16 amino acids. Original methodology: Using reference gene primer amplification, nucleated cell counts were estimated. Clones were sequenced by immunoSEQ multiplex PCR, and TCRdb holds only the in-frame ones, with some missing. V and J calls and clone size are given by that table; D and trimming were obtained from the DNA. The data show about 220,000 clones, around 82% seen once. This sequence was found in a woman aged 60 to 75 with acute or convalescent COVID-19. Sequencing input: peripheral blood. The chain carries TRBV18 and TRBJ2-7, with 10 bases that match TRBD1. The CDR3 is CASSPNGQGVSYEQYF. CDR3 DNA sequence: TGTGCCAGCTCACCTAATGGACAGGGGGTGTCCTACGAGCAGTACTTC.